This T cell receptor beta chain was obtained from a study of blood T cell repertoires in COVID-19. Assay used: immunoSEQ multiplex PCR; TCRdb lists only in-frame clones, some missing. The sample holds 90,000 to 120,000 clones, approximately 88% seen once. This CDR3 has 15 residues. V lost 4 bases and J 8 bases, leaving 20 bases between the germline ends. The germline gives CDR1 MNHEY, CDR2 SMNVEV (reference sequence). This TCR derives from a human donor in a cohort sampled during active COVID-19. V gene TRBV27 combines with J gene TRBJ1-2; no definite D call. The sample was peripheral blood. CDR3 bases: TGTGCCAGCAGTTCCACCCCGGAGGCGCCTTGGGGCTACACCTTC. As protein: CASSSTPEAPWGYTF.